A single sample is the source of the 10 T cell receptor beta chains below, sequenced in a study of graft-versus-host responses after intestinal transplantation. The repertoire was sequenced with immunoSEQ multiplex PCR; TCRdb's copy has only in-frame clones and lacks some. In the table there are about 82,000 clones, roughly 91% of which are singletons. No antigens are known for them. The sample here was unstimulated CD4+ T cells sorted from spleen or lymph node cells, taken before intestinal transplant. The receptors shown here come from a human donor who received an intestinal transplant.

The V and J genes are TRBV14 and TRBJ2-7, with TRBD1 identical over 8 bases. The CDR3 consists of 17 residues. V shed 4 bases, J shed 4 bases, and the junction held 15 bases outside the gene matches. Germline V CDR1 and CDR2: SGHDN, FVKESK. The CDR3 loop reads CASSLTPWDRRSYEQYF. CDR3 sequence (DNA): TGTGCCAGCAGCCTTACGCCGTGGGACAGGAGGTCGTACGAGCAGTACTTC.

The CDR3 loop reads CASSLDGKETQYF. The CDR3 nucleotides are TGCGCCAGCAGCTTGGACGGGAAAGAGACCCAGTACTTC. The chain recombines TRBV5-1 with TRBJ2-5; the D gene is possibly TRBD2 (5 bases). This CDR3 region has 13 residues. The germline V gene has CDR1 SGHRS and CDR2 YFSETQ. Trimming pared 0 bases from V and 3 bases from J, leaving 6 bases between.

V gene TRBV19 combines with J gene TRBJ2-1; D ambiguous. This CDR3 is 12 amino acids long. CDR1 is LNHDA, CDR2 SQIVND, per germline (reference sequence). V lost 3 bases to trimming and J lost 8 bases, with 8 bases between them. The chain's CDR3 is CASSMRGDEQFF. CDR3 nucleotide sequence: TGTGCCAGTAGTATGAGAGGAGATGAGCAGTTCTTC.

This chain joins TRBV30 and TRBJ1-2; 7 bases fit TRBD1. The CDR3 is 17 amino acids. The V and J ends lost 6 bases and 4 bases, in that order; junction bases with no gene match: 20. CDR1 is GTSNPN, CDR2 SVGIG, per germline (reference sequence). This CDR3 reads CACRRKGAQGTGYGYTF. The CDR3 bases are TGTGCCTGCCGCCGAAAAGGGGCACAGGGGACTGGCTATGGCTACACCTTC.

J is TRBJ2-7 and V is TRBV12-5, with TRBD2 matching 9 bases. V dropped 8 bases and J dropped 4; count of bases not matched to a gene: 6. Germline V gene lookup returns CDR1 LGHNT and CDR2 FRNRAP. CDR3 size: 13 residues. CDR3 region: CASRLAGLYEQYF. Here the CDR3 DNA reads TGTGCTAGTAGGCTAGCGGGACTATACGAGCAGTACTTC.

The chain employs TRBV7-2 and TRBJ1-3, with a possible D match to TRBD1 (6 bases). This CDR3 spans 16 amino acids. The germline CDR1 and CDR2 sequences are SGHTA and FQGNSA. The V end lost 4 bases, the J end lost 0 bases, and 13 bases lay between the germline ends. The CDR3 DNA follows: TGTGCCAGCAGCTCCGGGACACCAAGCTCTGGAAACACCATATATTTT. Translating it yields CASSSGTPSSGNTIYF. Looking up the rest from reference TRBV7-2 and TRBJ1-3 gives the full variable domain: GAGVSQSPSNKVTEKGKDVELRCDPISGHTALYWYRQSLGQGLEFLIYFQGNSAPDKSGLPSDRFSAERTGGSVSTLTIQRTQQEDSAVYLCASSSGTPSSGNTIYFGEGSWLTVV.

V is TRBV7-6 and J is TRBJ1-1, with TRBD1 as a possible D gene (6 bases). Trimming stripped 3 bases from V and 1 base from J, with 9 bases between. This CDR3 comprises 14 residues. CDR1 SGHVS and CDR2 FNYEAQ come from the germline V gene. The CDR3 nucleotides read TGTGCCAGCAGCTTCGCACAGGGGAACACTGAAGCTTTCTTT. Protein sequence: CASSFAQGNTEAFF.

The gene calls are TRBV7-9 and TRBJ2-7, with D possibly TRBD2 on 7 matching bases. Between the trimmed V and J ends, which lost 10 bases and 4 bases, there was a span of 17 bases. Germline V gene data show CDR1 as SEHNR and CDR2 as FQNEAQ (reference sequence). The CDR3 is 13 amino acids. The CDR3 DNA sequence: TGTGCCACCCAGATAGGGGGGGGTTACGAGCAGTACTTC. It yields the protein CATQIGGGYEQYF.

The V gene is TRBV5-1, the J gene TRBJ2-1, with a tentative D call TRBD2 (6 bases). V lost 3 bases, J lost 4 bases, and 11 bases lay in between. This CDR3 has 14 residues. Germline CDR1 reads SGHRS; CDR2 reads YFSETQ. CDR3 coding DNA: TGCGCCAGCAGCTGGAGGGACCTTTACAATGAGCAGTTCTTC. Encoded protein: CASSWRDLYNEQFF.

In nucleotides, the CDR3 is TGTGCCAGCAGGCGGTTCGACTACGAGCAGTACTTC. Residues: CASRRFDYEQYF. The rearrangement joins TRBV6-5 to TRBJ2-7; D not resolved. The ends were cut back, 6 bases at V and 3 bases at J, with 9 bases in the middle. The CDR3 is 12 residues long. CDR1 MNHEY and CDR2 SVGAGI come from the germline V gene.